The rows below give T cell receptor beta chains drawn from one sample of a study of shared clonotypes between healthy human individuals. Sequencing used immunoSEQ multiplex PCR; TCRdb keeps in-frame clones, though not all of them. The sample yields around 940,000 clones, more than 75% seen once. The sequencing input was memory CD4+ T cells sorted from blood. Every receptor here comes from a man younger than 30 in good health. Both conserved end residues are part of each CDR3. A D gene is named only where the DNA matches it firmly. Clone size is shown for a subset of rows, as once, few, many or a class of expanded clone.

.	.	TRBV9	TRBJ1-3	CASSDRENSGNTIYF	TGTGCCAGCAGCGATAGGGAGAACTCTGGAAACACCATATATTTT
.	TRBD1	TRBV30	TRBJ1-2	CAWRARDRGPYGYTF	TGTGCCTGGAGGGCTCGGGACAGGGGGCCCTATGGCTACACCTTC
.	.	TRBV5-1	TRBJ1-2	CASSLVPGDHGYTF	TGCGCCAGCAGCTTGGTCCCCGGGGATCATGGCTACACCTTC
.	TRBD1	TRBV19	TRBJ2-5	CASSAPGQGETQYF	TGTGCCAGTAGTGCTCCGGGACAGGGAGAGACCCAGTACTTC
.	.	TRBV7-3	TRBJ2-2	CASSLKGHNTGELFF	TGTGCCAGCAGCTTAAAGGGCCATAACACCGGGGAGCTGTTTTTT
.	.	TRBV14	TRBJ1-3	CASSQVVNTIYF	TGTGCCAGCAGCCAAGTTGTAAACACCATATATTTT
once	.	TRBV11-1	TRBJ2-5	CASSPTIYETQYF	TGTGCCAGCAGTCCAACTATTTATGAGACCCAGTACTTC
.	TRBD1	TRBV5-4	TRBJ1-4	CASSSDRVKLFF	TGTGCCAGCAGCTCCGACAGGGTGAAACTGTTTTTT
.	.	TRBV18	TRBJ2-7	CASSPRGREWDYEQYF	TGTGCCAGCTCACCCCGAGGCAGGGAATGGGACTACGAGCAGTACTTC
once	.	TRBV2	TRBJ2-7	CASTWGTGAYEQYF	TGTGCCAGCACGTGGGGGACGGGTGCCTACGAGCAGTACTTC
.	.	TRBV4-3	TRBJ2-5	CASSQGAGGMPETQYF	TGCGCCAGCAGCCAAGGAGCAGGAGGGATGCCAGAGACCCAGTACTTC
.	.	TRBV18	TRBJ2-7	CASSRGPNMAAPREQYF	TGTGCCAGCTCACGTGGTCCCAACATGGCGGCGCCTAGAGAGCAGTACTTC
.	.	TRBV6-6	TRBJ1-2	CASSNIVNYGYTF	TGTGCCAGCAGTAATATTGTTAACTATGGCTACACCTTC
.	TRBD2	TRBV5-1	TRBJ2-3	CASSPGLAGGPSTDTQYF	TGCGCCAGCAGTCCAGGACTAGCGGGGGGGCCGAGCACAGATACGCAGTATTTT
.	.	TRBV28	TRBJ1-6	CASSLSSRKSSYNSPLHF	TGTGCCAGCAGTTTATCCTCCCGAAAGAGCTCCTATAATTCACCCCTCCACTTT
.	.	TRBV30	TRBJ1-1	CAWTGLGNTEAFF	TGTGCCTGGACAGGGTTAGGGAACACTGAAGCTTTCTTT
.	TRBD1	TRBV4-1	TRBJ2-1	CASSQEGPGTGANEQFF	TGCGCCAGCAGCCAAGAGGGGCCCGGGACAGGGGCCAATGAGCAGTTCTTC
.	TRBD1	TRBV5-1	TRBJ1-4	CASSPSGGGEKLFF	TGCGCCAGCAGCCCTTCAGGGGGAGGTGAAAAACTGTTTTTT
.	.	TRBV7-9	TRBJ1-2	CASSPGIGGRGYGYTF	TGTGCCAGCAGCCCGGGTATAGGGGGACGTGGCTATGGCTACACCTTC
once	.	TRBV5-1	TRBJ2-5	CASSERAGVQETQYF	TGCGCCAGCAGTGAGCGGGCCGGCGTACAAGAGACCCAGTACTTC
.	.	TRBV7-9	TRBJ1-5	CASSSGRLNSNQPQHF	TGTGCCAGCAGCTCCGGGAGGCTAAATAGCAATCAGCCCCAGCATTTT
.	.	TRBV27	TRBJ2-3	CASSPGRGTDTQYF	TGTGCCAGCAGTCCGGGGAGGGGGACAGATACGCAGTATTTT
.	TRBD1	TRBV6-5	TRBJ2-7	CASSYTPDRAYEQYF	TGTGCCAGCAGTTACACCCCGGACAGGGCCTACGAGCAGTACTTC
.	TRBD2	TRBV14	TRBJ2-4	CASSQAQREGRYIQYF	TGTGCCAGCAGCCAAGCGCAGCGGGAGGGCCGGTACATTCAGTACTTC
.	.	TRBV28	TRBJ2-5	CASSPFPGSQETQYF	TGTGCCAGCAGTCCGTTCCCTGGGTCCCAAGAGACCCAGTACTTC
.	.	TRBV15	TRBJ2-7	CATSRGLGSYEQYF	TGTGCCACCAGCAGAGGGCTAGGGTCTTACGAGCAGTACTTC
.	.	TRBV6-1	TRBJ1-3	CASTGSGNTIYF	TGTGCCAGCACCGGGTCTGGAAACACCATATATTTT
.	.	TRBV18	TRBJ2-3	CASSPPETDTQYF	TGTGCCAGCTCACCACCGGAGACAGATACGCAGTATTTT
few	.	TRBV28	TRBJ1-2	CASRPGQNYGYTF	TGTGCCAGCAGGCCCGGACAGAACTATGGCTACACCTTC
.	TRBD1	TRBV2	TRBJ1-4	CASRSEQGGNEKLFF	TGTGCCAGCAGGTCCGAACAGGGGGGCAATGAAAAACTGTTTTTT
.	TRBD2	TRBV10-3	TRBJ2-7	CAISPRTSGGAEEQYF	TGTGCCATCAGTCCTAGGACTAGCGGGGGGGCGGAGGAGCAGTACTTC
.	TRBD1	TRBV7-9	TRBJ1-2	CASSLIQGEGYTF	TGTGCCAGCAGCTTAATTCAGGGGGAAGGCTACACCTTC
.	.	TRBV7-9	TRBJ1-1	CASSSTSSISEAFF	TGTGCCAGCAGCTCAACCTCCAGTATATCTGAAGCTTTCTTT
.	.	TRBV10-2	TRBJ2-7	CASSGVPLINEQYF	TGCGCCAGCAGTGGAGTCCCCCTAATTAACGAGCAGTACTTC
.	.	TRBV2	TRBJ1-2	CASSDVGERGGYTF	TGTGCCAGCAGTGACGTAGGGGAACGGGGTGGCTACACCTTC
.	.	TRBV5-1	TRBJ1-3	CASSLELISSGNTIYF	TGCGCCAGCAGCTTGGAACTAATCAGCTCTGGAAACACCATATATTTT
.	.	TRBV6-4	TRBJ2-7	CASSPEPSYEQYF	TGTGCCAGCAGCCCGGAACCGTCCTACGAGCAGTACTTC
.	TRBD2	TRBV5-1	TRBJ2-5	CASSLLAGQETQYF	TGCGCCAGCAGCCTACTAGCGGGGCAAGAGACCCAGTACTTC
once	.	TRBV6-1	TRBJ1-4	CASSQQGYNEKLFF	TGTGCCAGCAGTCAACAGGGTTATAATGAAAAACTGTTTTTT
.	TRBD1	TRBV2	TRBJ1-1	CASKYGTANTEAFF	TGTGCCAGCAAGTATGGGACAGCGAACACTGAAGCTTTCTTT
few	.	TRBV19	TRBJ2-7	CASSIDITATAYEQYF	TGTGCCAGTAGTATAGATATCACAGCCACGGCCTACGAGCAGTACTTC
.	TRBD1	TRBV6-5	TRBJ2-7	CASSYRQGARNEQYF	TGTGCCAGCAGTTACCGACAGGGGGCAAGGAACGAGCAGTACTTC
.	TRBD1	TRBV9	TRBJ1-4	CASSAGQGRSNEKLFF	TGTGCCAGCAGCGCCGGACAGGGGAGGTCTAATGAAAAACTGTTTTTT
many	TRBD1	TRBV5-1	TRBJ2-7	CASSLDRGRLEQYF	TGCGCCAGCAGCTTGGACAGGGGGCGTCTCGAGCAGTACTTC